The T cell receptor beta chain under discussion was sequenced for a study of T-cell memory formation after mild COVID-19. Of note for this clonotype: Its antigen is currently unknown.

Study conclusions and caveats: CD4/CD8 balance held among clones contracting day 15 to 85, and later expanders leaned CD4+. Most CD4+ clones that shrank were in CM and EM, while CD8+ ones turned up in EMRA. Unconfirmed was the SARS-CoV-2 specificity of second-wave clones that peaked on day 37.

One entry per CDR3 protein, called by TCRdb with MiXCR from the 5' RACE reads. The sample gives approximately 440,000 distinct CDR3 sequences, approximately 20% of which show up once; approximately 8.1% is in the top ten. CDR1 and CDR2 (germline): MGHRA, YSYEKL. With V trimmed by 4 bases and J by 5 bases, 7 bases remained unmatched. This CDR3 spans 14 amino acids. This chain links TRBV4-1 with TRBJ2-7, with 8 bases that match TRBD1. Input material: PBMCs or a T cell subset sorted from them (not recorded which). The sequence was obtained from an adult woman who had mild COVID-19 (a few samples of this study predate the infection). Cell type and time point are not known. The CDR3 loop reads CASSPGQGLNEQYF. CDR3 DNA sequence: TGCGCCAGCAGCCCCGGACAGGGTCTAAACGAGCAGTACTTC.